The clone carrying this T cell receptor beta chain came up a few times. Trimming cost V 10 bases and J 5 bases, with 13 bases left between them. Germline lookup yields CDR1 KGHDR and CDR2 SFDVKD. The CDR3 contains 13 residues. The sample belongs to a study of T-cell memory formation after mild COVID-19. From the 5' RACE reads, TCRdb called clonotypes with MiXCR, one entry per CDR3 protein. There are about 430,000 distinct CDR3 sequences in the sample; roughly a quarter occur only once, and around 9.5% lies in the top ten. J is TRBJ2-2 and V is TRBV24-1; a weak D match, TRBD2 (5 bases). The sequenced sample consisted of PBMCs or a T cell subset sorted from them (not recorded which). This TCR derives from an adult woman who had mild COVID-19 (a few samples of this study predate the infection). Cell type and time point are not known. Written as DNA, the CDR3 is TGTGCCACGTGTCCGGGAAGTACCGGGGAGCTGTTTTTT. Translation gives CATCPGSTGELFF.